This TCR beta chain was observed in a study of molecular identifiers for immune sequencing clone quantification. TCRdb processed the PCR reads anew with MiXCR; each CDR3 protein has one entry. Of some 580,000 distinct CDR3 sequences in the sample, roughly 23% were seen once. There are many counts of this clonotype. What it recognizes is unknown. Germline loops: CDR1 GTSNPN, CDR2 SVGIG (reference sequence). The CDR3 spans 16 residues. Trimming removed 2 bases from V and 2 bases from J, with 13 bases in between. Findings of the study overall: Same-barcode identical TCR molecules could make highly expanded clones look smaller than they are.

This receptor was obtained from a human donor in good health. Some libraries in this study had Jurkat cell RNA spiked in. The sample consisted of naive CD8+ T cells from blood, with Jurkat cell RNA spiked in. The subset was: FACS-sorted CD8+CD4-CCR7+CD45RA+ naive T cells. The chain uses TRBV30 and TRBJ2-6; TRBD2 is a possible D gene (6 bases). CDR3 DNA: TGTGCCTGGAGTTTGGGGGGTAGCGCTGGGGCCAACGTCCTGACTTTC. Encoded protein: CAWSLGGSAGANVLTF.